The clone carrying this T cell receptor (beta chain) appeared once. Antigen: not known. This CDR3 comprises 14 residues. V dropped 2 bases and J dropped 3; count of bases not matched to a gene: 2. In germline, CDR1 is MNHEY, CDR2 SVGAGI. 13 Jbeta primers and 60 Vbeta primers were used for the PCR. Profiling relied on immunoSEQ multiplex PCR, and the TCRdb table lists in-frame clones only, not all of them. The data contain under 150,000 clones, roughly 88% of them singletons. These data are taken from a study of cytomegalovirus exposure and HLA in healthy donors. Study results and caveats: An analysis that came later showed most CMV-associated TCR beta chains appearing HLA-restricted. Prediction of most subjects' HLA-A and HLA-B alleles by TCR beta sequences was reportedly accurate.

The V call is TRBV6-5, the J call TRBJ2-7; 9 bases are shared with TRBD2. Input material: PBMCs. The TCR was taken from a boy aged 5-17 years in good health and CMV-seronegative. The CDR3, as DNA: TGTGCCAGCAGTTACGATAGCGGGGGCTACGAGCAGTACTTC. It encodes CASSYDSGGYEQYF.